The table lists the clone carrying this TCR beta chain with a count of one. Germline CDR1 is SGHDT and CDR2 is YYEEEE. J was trimmed by 7 bases and V by 6 bases; bases with no gene match: 8. The CDR3 is made up of 14 amino acids. The sample originates from a study of blood T cell repertoires in COVID-19. Turning to the study itself: There were acute and convalescent COVID-19 samples, and they came from the United States, Italy and Spain. Sources were T cells, B-cell-depleted T cells, or PBMCs; the material itself was cDNA or gDNA.

Authors' processing steps: Estimation of nucleated cell counts relied on the amplification of reference gene primers. Only in-frame clones appear in the TCRdb table, and some are missing; sequencing was by immunoSEQ multiplex PCR. Clone size and V and J calls were adopted from that table, with D and trimming inferred from the DNA. The sample shows 200,000 or so clones, about 82% of them seen only once. Enrolled during active infection, Seattle patients were then followed longitudinally. The chain combines TRBV5-6 with TRBJ2-1; 9 bases match TRBD1. The TCR originated in a man aged 60 to 69 with COVID-19, enrolled during active disease. The sequenced sample was peripheral blood. The CDR3 region has the DNA TGTGCCAGCAACTATGACAGGGGGTGGAATGAGCAGTTCTTC. Protein: CASNYDRGWNEQFF.